This record concerns one T cell receptor beta chain sequence. Sequencing was performed with immunoSEQ multiplex PCR; in TCRdb, only in-frame clones are kept and a portion is missing. Of about 110,000 clones detected, more than 70% appear once; the ten largest clones hold approximately 10%. The sample originates from a study of T cell responses to AZD1222 COVID-19 vaccine. The clonotype comes from an adult in good health. Sequencing was performed on peripheral blood, taken on day 0 of AZD1222 vaccination.

For the CDR3, the DNA is TGTGCCAGCAGTTTTTTGGATGAGCAGTTCTTC. Translating it yields CASSFLDEQFF. The chain has TRBV12-3 or TRBV12-4 and TRBJ2-1; D unresolved. The V end lost 3 bases, the J end lost 8 bases, and 5 bases lay between the germline ends. This CDR3 contains 11 residues.